The TCR beta chain under discussion was sequenced for a study of shared clonotypes between healthy human individuals. Study outcomes and limitations: Naive subsets generally had larger estimated richness than memory subsets.

V lost 4 bases to trimming and J lost 8 bases; unmatched junction nucleotides: 9. The germline CDR1 and CDR2 sequences are SGHRS and YFSETQ. CDR3 size: 15 residues. Only Caucasian adults living in Nashville, Tennessee made up the donor group. Measured with immunoSEQ multiplex PCR; TCRdb has only the in-frame clones, and not every one. The data hold millions of clones, with approximately 95% observed a single time. In regard to this clone: Its antigen remains unidentified.

The clonotype comes from a man aged 18 to 29 in good health. Some clones in this sample may be carry-over from other donors' samples. Sequencing input: naive CD4+ T cells from PBMCs. The subset is: CD45RA+ positively selected. This sequence joins TRBV5-1 and TRBJ2-1; 10 bases agree with TRBD2. The CDR3 DNA reads TGCGCCAGCAGCGCGGCTAGCGGGGGCAGGGATGAGCAGTTCTTC. As protein: CASSAASGGRDEQFF.